This passage covers 20 T cell receptor beta chains from one sample sequenced in a study of CD8+CD57+ T cells in acquired aplastic anemia. Genomic DNA, serving as template, underwent TCR beta VDJ and CDR3 profiling. TCRdb itself ran the reads through MiXCR, one entry per CDR3 protein. The sample has around 500,000 distinct CDR3 sequences, around 30% seen once. By flow cytometry, patients selected for sequencing had shown an expansion of CD8+CD57+ cells. Material: sorted CD4+, CD8+, or CD8+CD57+ T cells (not recorded which) from PBMCs. All receptors derive from a human donor with aplastic anemia.

The genes are TRBV28 and TRBJ1-3; the D gene is possibly TRBD1 (6 bases). V was pared by 8 bases and J by 2 bases, with 10 bases between. The CDR3 covers 13 residues. Germline V lookup: CDR1 MDHEN, CDR2 SYDVKM. CDR3 nucleotides: TGTGCCAGCGAGGGGGGAACTGGAAACACCATATATTTT. Translating gives CASEGGTGNTIYF.

The CDR3 region is CASSITGGAGEKLFF. The CDR3 bases are TGTGCCAGTAGTATCACGGGGGGCGCGGGTGAAAAACTGTTTTTT. The chain joins TRBV19 to TRBJ1-4, with D possibly matching TRBD1 (6 bases). The CDR3 is 15 residues long. With 3 bases removed from V and 7 bases from J, the gap between germline ends came to 15 bases. Germline V lookup: CDR1 LNHDA, CDR2 SQIVND (reference sequence).

The J gene is TRBJ2-1, the V gene TRBV24-1; maybe TRBD2 (6 bases). V shed 8 bases and J shed 1 base, with 14 bases lying between them. Germline CDR1 is KGHDR and CDR2 is SFDVKD. CDR3 length equals 15 residues. The CDR3 region is CATMFGTPSYNEQFF. The CDR3, as DNA: TGTGCCACCATGTTCGGGACTCCATCCTACAATGAGCAGTTCTTC.

V gene TRBV7-2 combines with J gene TRBJ1-2; D not certain. Looked up from germline, CDR1 is SGHTA and CDR2 is FQGNSA. The V gene lost 0 bases and the J gene lost 7 bases, with 12 bases spanning the gap. CDR3 length equals 14 residues. The chain's CDR3 is CASSLALFESGYTF. The CDR3 nucleotides read TGTGCCAGCAGCTTAGCCTTATTTGAGTCTGGCTACACCTTC. The complete variable domain, with remaining parts taken from reference TRBV7-2 and TRBJ1-2, reads GAGVSQSPSNKVTEKGKDVELRCDPISGHTALYWYRQSLGQGLEFLIYFQGNSAPDKSGLPSDRFSAERTGGSVSTLTIQRTQQEDSAVYLCASSLALFESGYTFGSGTRLTVV.

This clonotype was detected many times. This chain connects TRBV20-1 to TRBJ1-6; 7 bases match TRBD1. The CDR3 has 14 amino acids. Per germline, CDR1 DFQATT and CDR2 SNEGSKA (reference sequence). The J segment lost 5 bases and the V segment lost 6 bases, leaving 7 bases of the junction unmatched. The CDR3 sequence: CSAVTGTDNSPLHF. CDR3 DNA sequence: TGCAGTGCAGTAACCGGGACAGATAATTCACCCCTCCACTTT.

This clonotype came up a few times. This CDR3 reads CSARDDLGQGSYEQYF. CDR3 DNA: TGCAGTGCTAGAGATGATCTGGGACAGGGGTCATACGAGCAGTACTTC. V and J are TRBV20-1 and TRBJ2-7; 10 bases are a match to TRBD1. The CDR3 sequence is 16 residues long. Germline-derived CDR1 and CDR2 are DFQATT and SNEGSKA (reference sequence). Unmatched junction bases numbered 9, after V lost 0 bases and J lost 4 bases.

This clonotype was seen at least ten times. The chain joins TRBV19 to TRBJ1-1; D perhaps matches TRBD1 (5 bases). Germline V CDR1 and CDR2: LNHDA, SQIVND (reference sequence). V gave up 3 bases and J gave up 6 bases, with 8 bases separating them. This CDR3 is built from 12 residues. The DNA for the CDR3 is TGTGCCAGTAGTATGGGGCAGGCTGAAGCTTTCTTT. This sequence encodes CASSMGQAEAFF.

This clonotype occurred many times. The chain has TRBV5-1 and TRBJ2-7; 9 bases agree with TRBD1. The junction had 12 bases not matched to a gene; V was cut back by 2 bases and J by 9 bases. Germline V gene sequence: CDR1 SGHRS, CDR2 YFSETQ. The CDR3 loop spans 15 amino acids. DNA for the CDR3: TGCGCCAGCAGCTTATCCGGGACAGGGAACGTCGGGCAGTACTTC. This codes for CASSLSGTGNVGQYF.

The chain combines TRBV20-1 with TRBJ2-5; the match to TRBD2 covers 12 bases. The V gene's germline CDR1 is DFQATT and CDR2 SNEGSKA (reference sequence). This CDR3 is built from 16 residues. V was clipped by 7 bases and J by 0 bases; unmatched bases: 9. CDR3 amino acids: CSVAGTSGRNQETQYF. DNA for the CDR3: TGCAGTGTAGCTGGGACTAGCGGGCGGAACCAAGAGACCCAGTACTTC.

V and J are TRBV30 and TRBJ1-6; no clear D. The CDR3 runs 13 residues. CDR1 GTSNPN and CDR2 SVGIG come from the germline V gene (reference sequence). The V end lost 4 bases, the J end lost 9 bases, and 13 bases lay between the germline ends. CDR3 residues: CAWTTRLVSPLHF. In nucleotides, the CDR3 is TGTGCCTGGACCACTAGGCTGGTTTCACCCCTCCACTTT. The full variable domain, its missing parts supplied by reference TRBV30 and TRBJ1-6, is SQTIHQWPATLVQPVGSPLSLECTVEGTSNPNLYWYRQAAGRGLQLLFYSVGIGQISSEVPQNLSASRPQDRQFILSSKKLLLSDSGFYLCAWTTRLVSPLHFGNGTRLTVT.

This clonotype was recorded many times. The chain uses TRBV5-1 and TRBJ1-6; TRBD1 might be the D (5 bases). V was pared by 0 bases and J by 8 bases, with 9 bases between. Germline V gene data show CDR1 as SGHRS and CDR2 as YFSETQ. This CDR3 is 14 amino acids long. This CDR3 reads CASSLEGNDSPLHF. CDR3 DNA sequence: TGCGCCAGCAGCTTGGAGGGGAATGATTCACCCCTCCACTTT.

This clonotype was counted ten times or more. The chain employs TRBV9 and TRBJ2-6; the match to TRBD2 covers 8 bases. Germline V gene data show CDR1 as SGDLS and CDR2 as YYNGEE. The CDR3 runs 17 residues. Germline trimming cut 1 base from V and 0 bases from J; bases unmatched to any gene: 3. CDR3 nucleotide sequence: TGTGCCAGCAGCGTACGGGAGGGAAGCTCTGGGGCCAACGTCCTGACTTTC. This codes for CASSVREGSSGANVLTF.

The J gene is TRBJ2-3, the V gene TRBV7-6, with no clear D. CDR1 is SGHVS and CDR2 is FNYEAQ in the germline V gene. This CDR3 comprises 10 residues. The CDR3 here is CASRVDTQYF. Written as DNA, the CDR3 is TGTGCGAGCCGGGTGGATACGCAGTATTTT.

This clonotype was seen at least ten times. The rearrangement links TRBV2 to TRBJ1-4, with 8 bases fitting TRBD1. V was clipped by 6 bases and J by 7 bases; unmatched bases: 10. CDR3 length equals 15 residues. Germline lookup yields CDR1 SNHLY and CDR2 FYNNEI. This CDR3 is CASSLQGVEGEKLFF. The CDR3 DNA is TGTGCCAGCAGCTTACAGGGGGTAGAGGGTGAAAAACTGTTTTTT. Full variable domain (missing parts from reference TRBV2 and TRBJ1-4): EPEVTQTPSHQVTQMGQEVILRCVPISNHLYFYWYRQILGQKVEFLVSFYNNEISEKSEIFDDQFSVERPDGSNFTLKIRSTKLEDSAMYFCASSLQGVEGEKLFFGSGTQLSVL.

The chain is built from TRBV27 and TRBJ2-3; TRBD1 aligns across 12 bases. Germline-derived CDR1 and CDR2 are MNHEY and SMNVEV (reference sequence). This CDR3 comprises 16 residues. The V gene end was trimmed by 4 bases and the J gene end by 4 bases; junction bases not matched to a gene: 6. The CDR3 bases are TGTGCCAGCAGTTCCGGGGGACAGGGGGCGGCAGATACGCAGTATTTT. This sequence encodes CASSSGGQGAADTQYF.

This chain joins TRBV12-3 or TRBV12-4 and TRBJ1-2; 8 bases match TRBD1. The CDR3 length is 15 residues. Germline trimming cut 1 base from V and 5 bases from J; bases unmatched to any gene: 6. The CDR3 sequence: CASSLVTGGVYGYTF. The CDR3 nucleotides are TGTGCCAGCAGTTTAGTTACAGGGGGAGTATATGGCTACACCTTC.

The V gene is TRBV9, the J gene TRBJ1-1, with D perhaps TRBD1 (6 bases). Germline loops: CDR1 SGDLS, CDR2 YYNGEE. Trimming cost V 4 bases and J 5 bases, with 18 bases left between them. CDR3 length: 15 amino acids. In DNA, the CDR3 is TGTGCCAGCAGCCGACAGGTAATGAAGAGAACTGAAGCTTTCTTT. Amino acids: CASSRQVMKRTEAFF.

This clonotype occurred many times. V and J are TRBV2 and TRBJ1-5, with 9 nucleotides matching TRBD1. The CDR3 runs to 13 residues. V was clipped by 6 bases and J by 5 bases; unmatched bases: 2. CDR1 is SNHLY and CDR2 is FYNNEI in the germline V gene. The CDR3 reads CASSRTGDQPQHF. The CDR3 coding sequence is TGTGCCAGCAGCCGGACAGGGGATCAGCCCCAGCATTTT.

There are many counts of this clonotype. The rearrangement uses TRBV7-2 and TRBJ1-4; D is undetermined. V lost 2 bases and J lost 5, with 6 bases in between. This CDR3 has 13 residues. Germline CDR1 reads SGHTA; CDR2 reads FQGNSA. In nucleotides, the CDR3 is TGTGCCAGCAGCTTATGGGAGAATGAAAAACTGTTTTTT. Protein product: CASSLWENEKLFF.

This chain joins TRBV10-3 and TRBJ2-4; tentative D call: TRBD1 (5 bases). CDR3 length equals 13 residues. The V and J ends lost 9 bases and 0 bases respectively, with 9 bases between them. Germline V gives CDR1 ENHRY, CDR2 SYGVKD. The DNA of the CDR3 is TGTGCCATTAACCAGGGAGCCAAAAACATTCAGTACTTC. It yields the protein CAINQGAKNIQYF.